The clone carrying this T cell receptor beta chain was detected only a few times. Its antigen is currently unknown. Sequencing libraries for TCR beta were prepared with iRepertoire HTBI primers and Arm-PCR of CDR3 regions. Using its own MiXCR run on the multiplex PCR reads, TCRdb lists one record per CDR3 protein. The sample gives 600,000 to 800,000 distinct CDR3 sequences, around 32% of which show up once; around 42% is in the top ten. The data originate from a study of regulatory T cells in long-lasting Graves disease. At the level of the study: Disease was considered persistent Graves' disease after over 5 years of antithyroid drugs (with positive TSH receptor antibodies).

Germline CDR1 is MNHEY and CDR2 is SVGEGT. The V end was cut by 2 bases, the J end by 5 bases, with 4 bases between. CDR3 size: 11 residues. General study findings and limits: Favored gene segments in persistent disease were TRBV28, TRBJ1-2 and TRBJ2-5.

Noted time point: persistent/refractory GD, antithyroid drugs over 5 years with positive TRAb. The TCR library was made from RNA that had been extracted from PBMCs in TRIzol. This sequence joins TRBV6-2 or TRBV6-3 and TRBJ2-7; D unresolved. Specimen: peripheral blood mononuclear cells (PBMCs), collected when the disease was refractory, from a patient treated with antithyroid drugs. The receptor's source is a female donor with Graves disease. The CDR3 loop is CASSYAHEQYF. The CDR3 DNA is TGTGCCAGCAGTTACGCCCACGAGCAGTACTTC.